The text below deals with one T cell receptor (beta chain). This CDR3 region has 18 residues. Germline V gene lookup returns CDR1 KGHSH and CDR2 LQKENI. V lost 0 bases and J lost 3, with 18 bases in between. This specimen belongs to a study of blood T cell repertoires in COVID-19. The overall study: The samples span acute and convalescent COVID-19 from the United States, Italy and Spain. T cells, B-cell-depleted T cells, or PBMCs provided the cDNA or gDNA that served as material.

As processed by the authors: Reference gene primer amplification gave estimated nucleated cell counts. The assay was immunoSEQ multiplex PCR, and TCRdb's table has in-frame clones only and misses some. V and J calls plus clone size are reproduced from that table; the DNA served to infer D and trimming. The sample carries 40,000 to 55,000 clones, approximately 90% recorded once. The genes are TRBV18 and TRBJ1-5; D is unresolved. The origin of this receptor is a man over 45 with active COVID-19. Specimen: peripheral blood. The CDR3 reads CASSPPGEGPVINQPQHF. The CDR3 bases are TGTGCCAGCTCACCACCGGGTGAGGGCCCCGTAATCAATCAGCCCCAGCATTTT.